This T cell receptor (beta chain) was found in a study of cytomegalovirus exposure and HLA in healthy donors. Whole-study results and caveats: Subsequent analysis of the 120 or so validation repertoires found a tendency for first-cohort TCR clusters to co-occur.

As concerns this clone: Its antigen is undetermined.

TCRdb's copy holds only in-frame clones and misses some; the assay was immunoSEQ multiplex PCR. The table has around 170,000 clones, around 90% seen once; the top ten hold almost 3%. Material for sequencing was PBMCs. This TCR was recovered from a man younger than 35 in good health and CMV-seronegative.

CDR3 sequence: CASSLGRAGGNYGYTF. The CDR3 bases are TGTGCCAGCAGCTTAGGCCGGGCAGGGGGGAATTATGGCTACACCTTC. This rearrangement joins TRBV11-2 to TRBJ1-2; TRBD1 matches at 7 bases. In germline, CDR1 is SGHAT, CDR2 FQNNGV. V dropped 1 base and J dropped 5; count of bases not matched to a gene: 10. This CDR3 comprises 16 residues.